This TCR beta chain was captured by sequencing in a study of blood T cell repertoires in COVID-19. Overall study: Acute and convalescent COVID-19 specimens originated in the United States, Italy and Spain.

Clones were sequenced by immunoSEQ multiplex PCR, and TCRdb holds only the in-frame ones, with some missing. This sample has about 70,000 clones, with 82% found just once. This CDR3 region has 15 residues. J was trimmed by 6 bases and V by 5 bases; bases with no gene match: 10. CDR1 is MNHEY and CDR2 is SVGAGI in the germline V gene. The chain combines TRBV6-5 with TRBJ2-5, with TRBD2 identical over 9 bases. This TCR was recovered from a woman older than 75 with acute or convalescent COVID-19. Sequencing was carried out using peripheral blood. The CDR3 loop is CASSPGVAGVKTQYF. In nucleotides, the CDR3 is TGTGCCAGCAGTCCCGGGGTAGCGGGGGTCAAGACCCAGTACTTC.